These T cell receptor beta chains were read from a single sample in a study of T cell responses to AZD1222 COVID-19 vaccine. Data came from immunoSEQ multiplex PCR; TCRdb stores just in-frame clones and leaves some out. The sample has about 200,000 clones, around 93% seen once; the top ten hold approximately 1%. Sequenced material: peripheral blood, taken 28 days after the second AZD1222 dose. These receptor sequences come from an adult who received the AZD1222 COVID-19 vaccine. Both conserved end residues are part of each CDR3. D genes are given only for firm matches. Size is stated for part of the rows, as once, few or many counts, or as a class when the clone is expanded.

V: TRBV3-1/TRBV3-2; length: 15; size: NA; D: NA; J: TRBJ1-3; DNA: TGTGCCAGCAGCCAAGATGTTGCTTCATGGAACACCATATATTTT; CDR3: CASSQDVASWNTIYF
V: TRBV9; length: 15; size: NA; D: NA; J: TRBJ2-2; DNA: TGTGCCAGCAGCGTAGGAGGAGACGGAACCGGGGAGCTGTTTTTT; CDR3: CASSVGGDGTGELFF
V: TRBV7-9; length: 12; size: NA; D: NA; J: TRBJ2-1; DNA: TGTGCCAGCAGCGCTCTAGGGAATGAGCAGTTCTTC; CDR3: CASSALGNEQFF
V: TRBV6-5; length: 15; size: NA; D: TRBD1; J: TRBJ1-5; DNA: TGTGCCAGCAGTCTTCGGACAGGGGGCAATCAGCCCCAGCATTTT; CDR3: CASSLRTGGNQPQHF
V: TRBV6-5; length: 14; size: NA; D: NA; J: TRBJ1-2; DNA: TGTGCCAGCGAGGCGGGGCACACTAACTATGGCTACACCTTC; CDR3: CASEAGHTNYGYTF
V: TRBV5-6; length: 14; size: NA; D: NA; J: TRBJ1-6; DNA: TGTGCCAGCAGCTCCGTAGTGGGTAATTCACCCCTCCACTTT; CDR3: CASSSVVGNSPLHF
V: TRBV19; length: 14; size: NA; D: NA; J: TRBJ2-4; DNA: TGTGCCAGTAACCCGAGCAGGACAGAAAACATTCAGTACTTC; CDR3: CASNPSRTENIQYF
V: TRBV18; length: 14; size: NA; D: TRBD1; J: TRBJ2-5; DNA: TGTGCCAGCTCACCGGGGACAGGGTTGGAGACCCAGTACTTC; CDR3: CASSPGTGLETQYF
V: TRBV23-1; length: 16; size: NA; D: TRBD2; J: TRBJ2-3; DNA: TGCGCCAGCACCAAGAGGGCCCTAGCGGGGGCAGATACGCAGTATTTT; CDR3: CASTKRALAGADTQYF
V: TRBV19; length: 15; size: NA; D: TRBD1; J: TRBJ1-2; DNA: TGTGCCAGTAGTAATTCCGGGACAGGGGTTAGCGGCTACACCTTC; CDR3: CASSNSGTGVSGYTF
V: TRBV7-2; length: 16; size: NA; D: NA; J: TRBJ2-3; DNA: TGTGCCAGCAGCTTAGGTGCACAGACGAGCACAGATACGCAGTATTTT; CDR3: CASSLGAQTSTDTQYF
V: TRBV5-1; length: 14; size: NA; D: NA; J: TRBJ1-6; DNA: TGCGCCAGCAGTGCCGGGCTCTATAATTCACCCCTCCACTTT; CDR3: CASSAGLYNSPLHF
V: TRBV3-1/TRBV3-2; length: 14; size: NA; D: TRBD1; J: TRBJ2-7; DNA: TGTGCCAGCAGCTCCGACAGGGGGAGGTACGAGCAGTACTTC; CDR3: CASSSDRGRYEQYF
V: TRBV29-1; length: 12; size: NA; D: NA; J: TRBJ2-3; DNA: TGCAGCGTTGGTTGGGTGACAGATACGCAGTATTTT; CDR3: CSVGWVTDTQYF
V: TRBV24-1; length: 16; size: NA; D: TRBD1; J: TRBJ1-5; DNA: TGTGCCACCAGTGATTCTGACAGGGGTATTAATCAGCCCCAGCATTTT; CDR3: CATSDSDRGINQPQHF
V: TRBV6-6; length: 13; size: NA; D: NA; J: TRBJ1-6; DNA: TGTGCCAGCAGGGGGTCCTATAATTCACCCCTCCACTTT; CDR3: CASRGSYNSPLHF
V: TRBV4-3; length: 18; size: NA; D: NA; J: TRBJ2-3; DNA: TGCGCCAGCAGCCAAGATCCAGCTCGTTCAAAGGGCGGGGATACGCAGTATTTT; CDR3: CASSQDPARSKGGDTQYF
V: TRBV24-1; length: 16; size: NA; D: TRBD1; J: TRBJ2-5; DNA: TGTGCCACCAGCGGGCCCTCGGCAGGGGGTGGAGAGACCCAGTACTTC; CDR3: CATSGPSAGGGETQYF
V: TRBV24-1; length: 16; size: NA; D: TRBD2; J: TRBJ2-1; DNA: TGTGCCACCAGTGATTTGCTGGCGGGGGGGCTCAATGAGCAGTTCTTC; CDR3: CATSDLLAGGLNEQFF
V: TRBV27; length: 13; size: NA; D: NA; J: TRBJ1-6; DNA: TGTGCCAGCAAATCCCAAACCAATTCACCCCTCCACTTT; CDR3: CASKSQTNSPLHF
V: TRBV9; length: 12; size: NA; D: NA; J: TRBJ2-5; DNA: TGTGCCAGCAGCTTGGGATCAAAGACCCAGTACTTC; CDR3: CASSLGSKTQYF
V: TRBV6-2/TRBV6-3; length: 14; size: NA; D: TRBD1; J: TRBJ1-2; DNA: TGTGCCAGCAGGCCTTCGGACAGGATCTATGGCTACACCTTC; CDR3: CASRPSDRIYGYTF
V: TRBV9; length: 14; size: NA; D: NA; J: TRBJ1-6; DNA: TGTGCCAGCAGCGGAGACAGCCAGAATTCACCCCTCCACTTT; CDR3: CASSGDSQNSPLHF
V: TRBV11-2; length: 14; size: NA; D: NA; J: TRBJ1-5; DNA: TGTGCCAGCAGCTTAGACAGGGGAAATCAGCCCCAGCATTTT; CDR3: CASSLDRGNQPQHF
V: TRBV28; length: 17; size: NA; D: TRBD2; J: TRBJ2-1; DNA: TGTGCCAGCAGTCCCCTCCCCACTAGCGGGGGTCCGGATGAGCAGTTCTTC; CDR3: CASSPLPTSGGPDEQFF
V: TRBV7-2; length: 13; size: NA; D: NA; J: TRBJ1-5; DNA: TGTGCCAGCAGCTTAGGATTAAATCAGCCCCAGCATTTT; CDR3: CASSLGLNQPQHF
V: TRBV6-1; length: 17; size: NA; D: TRBD1; J: TRBJ1-3; DNA: TGTGCCAGCAGTGAGACGACAGGGGCGAGCTCTGGAAACACCATATATTTT; CDR3: CASSETTGASSGNTIYF
V: TRBV28; length: 14; size: NA; D: NA; J: TRBJ1-2; DNA: TGTGCCAGCAGCCCCCCCCCAGGGAACTATGGCTACACCTTC; CDR3: CASSPPPGNYGYTF
V: TRBV12-3/TRBV12-4; length: 13; size: once; D: NA; J: TRBJ1-4; DNA: TGTGCCAGCAGTTTAGCACGAGGTGAAAAACTGTTTTTT; CDR3: CASSLARGEKLFF
V: TRBV10-3; length: 12; size: NA; D: NA; J: TRBJ1-1; DNA: TGTGCCATCAGCACCATGAACACTGAAGCTTTCTTT; CDR3: CAISTMNTEAFF
V: TRBV5-1; length: 13; size: NA; D: TRBD1; J: TRBJ1-2; DNA: TGCGCCAGCAGCCAAACAGGGGACTATGGCTACACCTTC; CDR3: CASSQTGDYGYTF
V: TRBV12-3/TRBV12-4; length: 10; size: NA; D: NA; J: TRBJ1-1; DNA: TGTGCCACCATCGGGACTGAAGCTTTCTTT; CDR3: CATIGTEAFF
V: TRBV24-1; length: 16; size: NA; D: TRBD1; J: TRBJ2-2; DNA: TGTGCCACCAGTGATCCCGGGACAGGGGGCACCGGGGAGCTGTTTTTT; CDR3: CATSDPGTGGTGELFF
V: TRBV28; length: 13; size: NA; D: NA; J: TRBJ1-2; DNA: TGTGCCAGCAGTTGGGGGGAAGGCTATGGCTACACCTTC; CDR3: CASSWGEGYGYTF
V: TRBV5-6; length: 14; size: once; D: NA; J: TRBJ2-7; DNA: TGTGCCAGCAGCTTGGGCGTAAACGGTGACGAGCAGTACTTC; CDR3: CASSLGVNGDEQYF
V: TRBV4-1; length: 15; size: NA; D: NA; J: TRBJ1-2; DNA: TGCGCCAGCAGCCCTTCCCTGACAGGAATCTATGGCTACACCTTC; CDR3: CASSPSLTGIYGYTF
V: TRBV5-1; length: 15; size: few; D: TRBD1; J: TRBJ1-3; DNA: TGCGCCAGCAGCATCGGACAGGGGCTGGGAAACACCATATATTTT; CDR3: CASSIGQGLGNTIYF
V: TRBV11-3; length: 17; size: NA; D: TRBD1; J: TRBJ2-2; DNA: TGTGCCAGCAGCTTATACGCAGGGGGCGTCGGCACCGGGGAGCTGTTTTTT; CDR3: CASSLYAGGVGTGELFF
V: TRBV25-1; length: 15; size: NA; D: NA; J: TRBJ1-4; DNA: TGTGCCAGCAGTGAATTGGGCAGGGAAAATGAAAAACTGTTTTTT; CDR3: CASSELGRENEKLFF
V: TRBV5-1; length: 14; size: NA; D: NA; J: TRBJ1-2; DNA: TGCGCCAGCAGCTCCGGGACCGCTAAAAATGGCTACACCTTC; CDR3: CASSSGTAKNGYTF
V: TRBV6-2/TRBV6-3; length: 16; size: NA; D: TRBD1; J: TRBJ1-5; DNA: TGTGCCAGCAGTCGGTATCGACAGGGGGTAAATCAGCCCCAGCATTTT; CDR3: CASSRYRQGVNQPQHF
V: TRBV7-3; length: 13; size: NA; D: NA; J: TRBJ1-1; DNA: TGTGCCAGCAGCACTGGGGGGAACACTGAAGCTTTCTTT; CDR3: CASSTGGNTEAFF
V: TRBV4-1; length: 13; size: NA; D: NA; J: TRBJ2-7; DNA: TGCGCCAGCAGCCAAGATATGGGGTACGAGCAGTACTTC; CDR3: CASSQDMGYEQYF
V: TRBV18; length: 14; size: NA; D: NA; J: TRBJ1-1; DNA: TGTGCCAGCTCACCAACGAATATTAACACTGAAGCTTTCTTT; CDR3: CASSPTNINTEAFF
V: TRBV6-2/TRBV6-3; length: 13; size: NA; D: NA; J: TRBJ2-5; DNA: TGTGCCAGCAGTAGGGACTTCCGAGAGACCCAGTACTTC; CDR3: CASSRDFRETQYF
V: TRBV5-1; length: 13; size: NA; D: NA; J: TRBJ1-1; DNA: TGCGCCAGCAGCTTCCGAGGGGTCTCTGAAGCTTTCTTT; CDR3: CASSFRGVSEAFF
V: TRBV6-5; length: 15; size: few; D: NA; J: TRBJ2-2; DNA: TGTGCCAGTTCCCGCGGGGACGATAACACCGGGGAGCTGTTTTTT; CDR3: CASSRGDDNTGELFF
V: TRBV6-5; length: 16; size: NA; D: NA; J: TRBJ2-3; DNA: TGTGCCAGCAGTTCCCACCCCCCAGGGCGCTCAGATACGCAGTATTTT; CDR3: CASSSHPPGRSDTQYF
V: TRBV6-5; length: 14; size: NA; D: NA; J: TRBJ1-1; DNA: TGTGCCAGCAGTTACGAGGGCGTCTTCCCTGAAGCTTTCTTT; CDR3: CASSYEGVFPEAFF
V: TRBV5-6; length: 12; size: NA; D: NA; J: TRBJ1-5; DNA: TGTGCCAGCAGCTTGGCAAATCAGCCCCAGCATTTT; CDR3: CASSLANQPQHF
V: TRBV27; length: 15; size: NA; D: TRBD1; J: TRBJ2-1; DNA: TGTGCCAGCAGTTTTCTCGGGACAGGTGCCCATGAGCAGTTCTTC; CDR3: CASSFLGTGAHEQFF
V: TRBV2; length: 14; size: NA; D: NA; J: TRBJ2-7; DNA: TGTGCCAGCACCATAGACAGGCGTCCCTACGAGCAGTACTTC; CDR3: CASTIDRRPYEQYF
V: TRBV27; length: 14; size: NA; D: TRBD1; J: TRBJ1-1; DNA: TGTGCCAGCAGTTTTAACAGGGGTAACACTGAAGCTTTCTTT; CDR3: CASSFNRGNTEAFF
V: TRBV5-1; length: 14; size: NA; D: NA; J: TRBJ2-7; DNA: TGCGCCAGCCACCGGGACTCCTTCTCCTACGAGCAGTACTTC; CDR3: CASHRDSFSYEQYF
V: TRBV29-1; length: 14; size: NA; D: TRBD1; J: TRBJ2-3; DNA: TGCAGCGCAGCACAGGGGGCAGGGGCGGATACGCAGTATTTT; CDR3: CSAAQGAGADTQYF
V: TRBV5-6; length: 12; size: NA; D: NA; J: TRBJ1-2; DNA: TGTGCCAGCAGCCAGCCGTCCTATGGCTACACCTTC; CDR3: CASSQPSYGYTF
V: TRBV19; length: 13; size: NA; D: TRBD1; J: TRBJ2-3; DNA: TGTGCCAGTAGAAAGGGGGCCACAGATACGCAGTATTTT; CDR3: CASRKGATDTQYF
V: TRBV18; length: 15; size: NA; D: NA; J: TRBJ2-3; DNA: TGTGCCAGCTCACCAACAGCTACTAGCACAGATACGCAGTATTTT; CDR3: CASSPTATSTDTQYF
V: TRBV9; length: 15; size: NA; D: NA; J: TRBJ1-1; DNA: TGTGCCAGCAGCGTACTCGGGGGCTGGGGCACTGAAGCTTTCTTT; CDR3: CASSVLGGWGTEAFF
V: TRBV6-5; length: 14; size: once; D: NA; J: TRBJ1-4; DNA: TGTGCCAGCAGCCCCAGGGGAGAGGGTGAAAAACTGTTTTTT; CDR3: CASSPRGEGEKLFF